Following are 19 T cell receptor beta chains from one sample sequenced in a study of blood T cell repertoires in COVID-19. The data were produced by immunoSEQ multiplex PCR, yet TCRdb's version contains in-frame clones alone and is incomplete. Of roughly 30,000 clones detected, about two thirds appear once; the ten largest clones hold 20% to 25%. The sample taken for sequencing was peripheral blood. The source of these receptors is a boy aged 2 to 9 with active or convalescent COVID-19.

V and J are TRBV6-5 and TRBJ2-1; 7 nucleotides line up with TRBD2. V lost 6 bases to trimming and J lost 2 bases; unmatched junction nucleotides: 4. Germline-derived CDR1 and CDR2 are MNHEY and SVGAGI. CDR3 length equals 14 residues. This chain's CDR3 is CASRRGTTYNEQFF. The DNA of the CDR3 is TGTGCCAGCAGGCGGGGGACTACCTACAATGAGCAGTTCTTC.

The CDR3: CASNRWGDNTGELFF. CDR3 sequence (DNA): TGTGCCAGCAATAGGTGGGGGGACAACACCGGGGAGCTGTTTTTT. This chain links TRBV6-5 with TRBJ2-2; D might be TRBD2 (6 bases). V shed 7 bases and J shed 2 bases, with 14 bases lying between them. This CDR3 has 15 amino acids. Per germline, CDR1 MNHEY and CDR2 SVGAGI.

This clone was seen more than once but under ten times. The genes are TRBV6-6 and TRBJ1-1, with 7 bases aligning to TRBD1. Germline V gene data show CDR1 as MNHNY and CDR2 as SVGAGI (reference sequence). The junction had 23 bases not matched to a gene; V was cut back by 8 bases and J by 11 bases. CDR3 length equals 16 residues. CDR3 sequence (DNA): TGTGCCAGCCATCCCGGGACAGTGGGGACGTCCGTTGCTGCTTTCTTT. It translates to CASHPGTVGTSVAAFF.

This clone was seen a single time. This chain links TRBV3-1 (or the pseudogene TRBV3-2) with TRBJ2-2; 7 bases match TRBD2. CDR1 and CDR2 from the germline V gene are LGHDT and YNNKEL (reference sequence). The length of the CDR3 is 15 residues. J was trimmed by 0 bases and V by 3 bases; bases with no gene match: 1. The CDR3 nucleotides read TGTGCCAGCAGCCAGGGACTAACGAACACCGGGGAGCTGTTTTTT. Its protein is CASSQGLTNTGELFF.

This rearrangement joins TRBV12-3 or TRBV12-4 to TRBJ2-7, with D perhaps TRBD1 (5 bases). The CDR3 is made up of 13 amino acids. The V and J ends lost 5 bases and 2 bases respectively, with 10 bases between them. As DNA, the CDR3 is TGTGCCAGCAGTCGGACACCTACCTACGAGCAGTACTTC. The encoded protein is CASSRTPTYEQYF.

This clone appeared a few times. This rearrangement joins TRBV30 to TRBJ1-4; the D is unclear. Per germline, CDR1 GTSNPN and CDR2 SVGIG (reference sequence). The V end lost 1 base, the J end lost 1 base, and 16 bases lay between the germline ends. The CDR3 sequence is 17 residues long. This CDR3 reads CAWSGWVGGETNEKLFF. CDR3 sequence (DNA): TGTGCCTGGAGTGGGTGGGTCGGCGGCGAAACTAATGAAAAACTGTTTTTT.

This chain joins TRBV5-1 and TRBJ1-2, with 8 bases aligning to TRBD1. The germline CDR1 and CDR2 sequences are SGHRS and YFSETQ. There are 14 residues in the CDR3. Losses at the gene ends were 2 bases for V and 4 bases for J; bases not matched to a gene: 4. Written as DNA, the CDR3 is TGCGCCAGCAGCTTCAGGGGGCGCTTCTATGGCTACACCTTC. Protein sequence: CASSFRGRFYGYTF. The full variable domain, completed using reference TRBV5-1 and TRBJ1-2, is KAGVTQTPRYLIKTRGQQVTLSCSPISGHRSVSWYQQTPGQGLQFLFEYFSETQRNKGNFPGRFSGRQFSNSRSEMNVSTLELGDSALYLCASSFRGRFYGYTFGSGTRLTVV.

J is TRBJ1-6 and V is TRBV7-9; 8 bases match TRBD1. The V gene's germline CDR1 is SEHNR and CDR2 FQNEAQ (reference sequence). The V segment lost 2 bases and the J segment 11 bases; nucleotides outside the gene matches: 5. The CDR3 has 14 amino acids. For the CDR3, the DNA is TGTGCCAGCAGCTTAACACAGGGGGGAACACCCCTCCACTTT. Its translation is CASSLTQGGTPLHF.

This rearrangement joins TRBV24-1 to TRBJ2-3, with D possibly being TRBD2 (5 bases). The germline V gene encodes CDR1 KGHDR and CDR2 SFDVKD. The V end was cut by 5 bases, the J end by 6 bases, with 8 bases between. The CDR3 length is 12 residues. The CDR3 spells CATSGRADTQYF. In DNA, the CDR3 is TGTGCCACCAGTGGGCGGGCGGATACGCAGTATTTT.

This chain connects TRBV10-1 to TRBJ2-1; 12 bases line up with TRBD2. Trimming cost V 2 bases and J 2 bases; bases outside gene matches: 1. CDR3 size: 16 residues. The V gene's germline CDR1 is WNHNN and CDR2 SYGVQD (reference sequence). CDR3 loop: CASSETSGGTYNEQFF. DNA of the CDR3: TGCGCCAGCAGTGAGACTAGCGGGGGGACCTACAATGAGCAGTTCTTC.

This clone has only one observation. V usage is TRBV4-2 and J usage is TRBJ2-3, with D perhaps TRBD2 (7 bases). In germline, CDR1 is LGHNA, CDR2 YNFKEQ. Trimming left V 1 base short and J 4 bases short, with 18 bases between. This CDR3 has 17 amino acids. CDR3 DNA sequence: TGTGCCAGCAGCCAAGGTCGTCTGGGGGGGCCATCAGATACGCAGTATTTT. Its translation: CASSQGRLGGPSDTQYF.

The chain carries TRBV10-1 and TRBJ2-4; D not resolved. The germline CDR1 and CDR2 sequences are WNHNN and SYGVQD (reference sequence). This CDR3 comprises 16 residues. The ends were cut back, 8 bases at V and 1 base at J, with 18 bases in the middle. The CDR3 region has the DNA TGCGCCAGCGGAGCGTCGATTGGAGAGGCCAAAAACATTCAGTACTTC. Its protein product is CASGASIGEAKNIQYF.

This clone was detected a few times. This chain connects TRBV7-2 to TRBJ1-2, with 8 bases that match TRBD1. Looked up from germline, CDR1 is SGHTA and CDR2 is FQGNSA. V dropped 5 bases and J dropped 5; count of bases not matched to a gene: 7. The CDR3 is made up of 14 amino acids. CDR3 sequence: CASSRGQAKYGYTF. For the CDR3, the DNA is TGTGCCAGCAGCCGGGGACAGGCGAAATATGGCTACACCTTC.

This clone was observed a single time. V usage is TRBV14 and J usage is TRBJ2-2; no firm D call. CDR1 and CDR2 from the germline V gene are SGHDN and FVKESK. Trimming left V 1 base short and J 3 bases short, with 6 bases between. The CDR3 length is 14 residues. This chain's CDR3 is CASSQVGYTGELFF. CDR3 in DNA: TGTGCCAGCAGCCAAGTCGGGTACACCGGGGAGCTGTTTTTT.

The rearrangement uses TRBV5-1 and TRBJ1-2; D unresolved. The CDR3 length is 14 residues. V was cut by 4 bases and J by 3 bases, with 13 bases left in between. Germline CDR1 is SGHRS and CDR2 is YFSETQ. In DNA form, the CDR3 reads TGCGCCAGCAGCCTAGTCGGGTCAGACTATGGCTACACCTTC. Protein: CASSLVGSDYGYTF.

This chain links TRBV10-2 with TRBJ1-5; 11 bases are shared with TRBD1. Germline assignment: CDR1 WSHSY and CDR2 SAAADI. The trim removed 8 bases at V and 9 bases at J, leaving 9 bases unmatched. The CDR3 runs 14 residues. The CDR3 region has the DNA TGCGCCAGCGGGGACAGGGGGGCCGTAGGGCCCCAGCATTTT. Protein: CASGDRGAVGPQHF.

The rearrangement uses TRBV5-5 and TRBJ2-5; D may be TRBD1 (7 bases). Germline V gene sequence: CDR1 SGHKS, CDR2 YYEKEE (reference sequence). The CDR3 spans 15 residues. V gave up 5 bases and J gave up 0 bases, with 14 bases separating them. The CDR3 sequence: CASRPGGGHQETQYF. In nucleotides, the CDR3 is TGTGCCAGCAGACCAGGGGGAGGCCACCAAGAGACCCAGTACTTC.

CDR3 sequence: CASSPRTGQLSNQPQHF. In nucleotides, the CDR3 is TGTGCCAGTAGTCCCCGGACAGGCCAGCTTTCTAATCAGCCCCAGCATTTT. The chain is built from TRBV19 and TRBJ1-5, with TRBD1 matching over 7 bases. Per germline, CDR1 LNHDA and CDR2 SQIVND (reference sequence). The CDR3 is made up of 17 amino acids. The V segment lost 5 bases and the J segment 4 bases; nucleotides outside the gene matches: 14.

This clone was picked up one time. The rearrangement uses TRBV6-5 and TRBJ1-5; D perhaps matches TRBD1 (6 bases). Germline assignment: CDR1 MNHEY and CDR2 SVGAGI. With 5 bases removed from V and 6 bases from J, the gap between germline ends came to 14 bases. This CDR3 region has 14 residues. CDR3 protein: CASSPTGRGQPQHF. The CDR3 DNA reads TGTGCCAGCAGTCCCACAGGGAGAGGTCAGCCCCAGCATTTT.